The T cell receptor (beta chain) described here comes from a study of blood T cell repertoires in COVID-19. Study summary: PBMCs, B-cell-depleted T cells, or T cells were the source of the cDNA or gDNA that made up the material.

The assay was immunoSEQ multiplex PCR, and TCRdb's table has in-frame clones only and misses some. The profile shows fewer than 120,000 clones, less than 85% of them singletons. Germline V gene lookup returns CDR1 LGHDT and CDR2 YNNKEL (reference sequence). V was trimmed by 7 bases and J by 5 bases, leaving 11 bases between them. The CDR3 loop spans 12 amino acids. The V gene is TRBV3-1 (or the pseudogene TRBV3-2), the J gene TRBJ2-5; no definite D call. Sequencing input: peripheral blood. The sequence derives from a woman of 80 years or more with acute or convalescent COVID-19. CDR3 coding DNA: TGTGCCAGCAACCCGGGTGGGGAGACCCAGTACTTC. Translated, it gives CASNPGGETQYF.